This T cell receptor beta chain was sequenced for a study of cytomegalovirus exposure and HLA in healthy donors. Vbeta (60) and Jbeta (13) primers were used in the PCR. Sequencing used immunoSEQ multiplex PCR; TCRdb keeps in-frame clones, though not all of them. Of under 95,000 clones in the sample, roughly 80% were seen once. Sequencing was carried out using PBMCs. The receptor was derived from a boy aged 5-17 years in good health and CMV-seronegative.

This CDR3 reads CASSPLNEQYF. The CDR3 bases are TGTGCCAGCAGTCCCCTTAACGAGCAGTACTTC. V is TRBV28 and J is TRBJ2-7; D ambiguous. Germline V gene data show CDR1 as MDHEN and CDR2 as SYDVKM. The CDR3 covers 11 residues. V was clipped by 5 bases and J by 5 bases, with 7 bases between them.